This T cell receptor beta chain came from a study of control samples from healthy donors and cancer patients. Assay used: immunoSEQ multiplex PCR; TCRdb lists only in-frame clones, some missing. The sample lists 90,000 to 150,000 clones, more than 70% occurring once. The CDR3 consists of 16 residues. V lost 2 bases to trimming and J lost 1 base, with 11 bases between them. Germline CDR1 reads MNHNS; CDR2 reads SASEGT. This chain connects TRBV6-1 to TRBJ2-2; a possible D gene is TRBD2 (6 bases). The sample comprised blood. This TCR derives from a man aged 45-60 years in good health. This CDR3 is CASSEFQAGNTGELFF. CDR3 DNA: TGTGCCAGCAGTGAATTTCAAGCGGGGAACACCGGGGAGCTGTTTTTT.